This T cell receptor (beta chain) was sequenced for a study of molecular identifiers for immune sequencing clone quantification. The CDR3 runs 14 residues. Germline V CDR1 and CDR2: MNHEY, SMNVEV (reference sequence). Sorted cell numbers of about 20,000 to 1,000,000, with 10%, 30% or 50% RNA, served as input for naive CD8 libraries. TCRdb analysed the PCR reads with MiXCR anew, one entry per CDR3 protein. Among 350,000 or so distinct CDR3 sequences listed, around a fifth were seen once. Concerning this clonotype itself: With a much larger clone just one base away, this may be a read error.

The sample was naive CD8+ T cells from blood, with Jurkat cell RNA spiked in. This sample's subset: FACS-sorted CD8+CD4-CCR7+CD45RA+ naive T cells. The clonotype was recovered from a human donor in good health. Some libraries in this study had Jurkat cell RNA spiked in. The gene calls are TRBV27 and TRBJ2-7; tentative D call: TRBD2 (5 bases). The CDR3 DNA follows: TGTGCCAGCAGTCCAAAAACGGGGTTCTACGAGCAGCACTTC. This sequence encodes CASSPKTGFYEQHF.